A selection of T cell receptor beta chains follows, all from one sample in a study of shared clonotypes between healthy human individuals. TCRdb's copy holds only in-frame clones and misses some; the assay was immunoSEQ multiplex PCR. Of about 490,000 clones listed, over 65% are singletons. Sequenced: PBMCs. These receptors all stem from a woman aged 40-49 years in good health. Some clones in this sample may be carry-over from other donors' samples. Each CDR3 is given with its conserved first and last residue. D genes are given only for firm matches. Clone sizes are given selectively: once, few, many, or a class where the clone is expanded.

NA	NA	TRBV6-5	TRBJ2-3	TGTGCCAGCAAGGCCGGGCGCTACACAGATACGCAGTATTTT	CASKAGRYTDTQYF
NA	NA	TRBV10-2	TRBJ1-3	TGCGCCAGCAGAGAGACAGGATTCGGAAACACCATATATTTT	CASRETGFGNTIYF
NA	TRBD2	TRBV25-1	TRBJ2-1	TGTGCCAGCAGTGACGCGGGAGGCCCCTACAATGAGCAGTTCTTC	CASSDAGGPYNEQFF
few	NA	TRBV7-9	TRBJ2-7	TGTGCCAGCAGCTTAGGGGGGCTAGCCTACGAGCAGTACTTC	CASSLGGLAYEQYF
NA	NA	TRBV30	TRBJ2-7	TGTGCCTGGAGTGTAAAAGCGGCCCTGGGGCAGTACTTC	CAWSVKAALGQYF
NA	NA	TRBV11-2	TRBJ2-5	TGTGCCAGCAGCTCCGCCCTACCCGGGACCCAGTACTTC	CASSSALPGTQYF
once	TRBD1	TRBV4-3	TRBJ1-1	TGCGCCAGCAGCCGGCGCCTCCTAGAGGACAGGGGGAGGACTGAAGCTTTCTTT	CASSRRLLEDRGRTEAFF
few	TRBD1	TRBV28	TRBJ1-4	TGTGCCAGCAGTTTGGGGGACAGGGTTGAAAAACTGTTTTTT	CASSLGDRVEKLFF
NA	NA	TRBV19	TRBJ1-5	TGTGCCAGTAGTATGGGGACGGGGGTCGGTAATCAGCCCCAGCATTTT	CASSMGTGVGNQPQHF
few	NA	TRBV2	TRBJ2-6	TGTGCCAGCACCGGCGGGGCCAACGTCCTGACTTTC	CASTGGANVLTF
NA	NA	TRBV9	TRBJ2-5	TGTGCCAGCAGCGTATCAGGTGGGGAGACCCAGTACTTC	CASSVSGGETQYF
once	NA	TRBV27	TRBJ1-1	TGTGCCAGCAGTCCCCGTATGGGGTTGGCGAACACTGAAGCTTTCTTT	CASSPRMGLANTEAFF
once	TRBD2	TRBV27	TRBJ2-2	TGTGCCAGCAGCCTGAAGCCGGGACTAGGCACCGGGGAGCTGTTTTTT	CASSLKPGLGTGELFF
NA	NA	TRBV7-3	TRBJ2-3	TGTGCCAGCAGCTCGACAGTTTCCACAGATACGCAGTATTTT	CASSSTVSTDTQYF
NA	TRBD1	TRBV7-3	TRBJ2-1	TGTGCCAGCAGTACCACGGGACAGGGGTGGAATGAGCAGTTCTTC	CASSTTGQGWNEQFF
NA	NA	TRBV28	TRBJ1-5	TGTGCCGTCGGCAGACCCAATCAGCCCCAGCATTTT	CAVGRPNQPQHF
NA	TRBD1	TRBV6-1	TRBJ2-7	TGTGCCAGCAGTAGGGACAGGGGGCTTTCCGAGCAGTACTTC	CASSRDRGLSEQYF
once	TRBD1	TRBV5-1	TRBJ2-3	TGCGCCAGCAGCCCGGGACAGGGTCAAGATACGCAGTATTTT	CASSPGQGQDTQYF
NA	NA	TRBV5-3	TRBJ1-2	TGTGCCAGAAGCTTGGGTTTTGTCGGGGCAGCCCGCCTCTATGGCTACACCTTC	CARSLGFVGAARLYGYTF
few	NA	TRBV29-1	TRBJ1-2	TGCAGCGTTGAGGGAGTGTCTGATGGCTACACCTTC	CSVEGVSDGYTF